This TCR beta chain was retrieved from a study of vaccination effects on CD4 cells after COVID-19. Study details: Each well held two million PBMC cultured with approximately 9.6 ug/ml peptides and approximately 11 IU/ml IL-2.

Study-level points and caveats: Long after vaccination, the clones induced by infection and by vaccine shrank markedly in size. Convalescent patients numbered few in the study; early post-infection timepoints were missing entirely.

The table came from immunoSEQ multiplex PCR; TCRdb's copy has only in-frame clones and leaves some out. The table lists about 73,000 clones, 73% of them singletons, with about 2% in the top ten. A remark on this clone: Antigen specificity is unknown.

Trimming shortened V by 7 bases and J by 2 bases, and 11 bases separated the two germline ends. The CDR3 sequence is 13 residues long. Germline CDR1 reads MNHEY; CDR2 reads SVGAGI. After roughly 11 days in culture, the CD4+ T cells were isolated. Subjects were given two BNT162b2 or mRNA-1273 vaccine doses. Cultures got half-medium changes with IL-2 on days 3 and 7. The rearrangement uses TRBV6-5 and TRBJ1-2, with no clear D. This sample comprised CD4+ T cells from PBMCs cultured without peptide, obtained after COVID-19 vaccination. The sequence came from a human donor who received a COVID-19 vaccine. The CDR3 region is CASIPSLNYGYTF. In DNA, the CDR3 is TGTGCCAGCATTCCGAGTTTGAACTATGGCTACACCTTC.